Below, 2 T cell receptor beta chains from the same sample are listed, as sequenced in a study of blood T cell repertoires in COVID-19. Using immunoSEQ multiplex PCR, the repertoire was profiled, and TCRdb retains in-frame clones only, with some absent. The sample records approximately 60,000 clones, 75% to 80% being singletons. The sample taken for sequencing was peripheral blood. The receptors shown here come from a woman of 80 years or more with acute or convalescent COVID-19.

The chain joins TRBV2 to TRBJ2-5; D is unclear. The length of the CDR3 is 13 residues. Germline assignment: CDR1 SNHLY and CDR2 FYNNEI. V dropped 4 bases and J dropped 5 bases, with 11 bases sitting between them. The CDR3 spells CASSGQAFETQYF. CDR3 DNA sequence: TGTGCCAGCAGTGGCCAAGCGTTTGAGACCCAGTACTTC. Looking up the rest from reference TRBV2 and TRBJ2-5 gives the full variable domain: EPEVTQTPSHQVTQMGQEVILRCVPISNHLYFYWYRQILGQKVEFLVSFYNNEISEKSEIFDDQFSVERPDGSNFTLKIRSTKLEDSAMYFCASSGQAFETQYFGPGTRLLVL.

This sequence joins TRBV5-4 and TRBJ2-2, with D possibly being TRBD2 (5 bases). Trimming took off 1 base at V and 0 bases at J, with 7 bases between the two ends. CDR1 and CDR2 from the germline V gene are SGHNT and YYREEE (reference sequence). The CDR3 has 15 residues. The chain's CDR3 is CASSLRGANTGELFF. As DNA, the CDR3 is TGTGCCAGCAGCTTGCGGGGAGCGAACACCGGGGAGCTGTTTTTT.